The 22 T cell receptor beta chains listed next were all sequenced from one sample in a study of T cells in Graves' hyperthyroidism and ophthalmopathy. The source material, RNA transcripts, was used to amplify TCR beta CDR3 regions. With the HTBI primer set, the TCR CDR3 went through a first round of RT-PCR. Each CDR3 protein is one row after TCRdb ran MiXCR on the multiplex PCR reads. This table has about 500,000 distinct CDR3 sequences, 16% appearing once. Sample: blood. The source is a woman aged 18-35 years with Graves' hyperthyroidism.

This clonotype has more than one count but fewer than ten. This sequence joins TRBV4-1 and TRBJ2-1; 12 bases are shared with TRBD2. Germline loops: CDR1 MGHRA, CDR2 YSYEKL. The ends lost 2 bases at V and 7 bases at J; junction bases unmatched: 9. This CDR3 contains 17 residues. CDR3 region: CASSQTSGTSGWNEQFF. For the CDR3, the DNA is TGCGCCAGCAGCCAAACCTCCGGGACTAGCGGGTGGAATGAGCAGTTCTTC.

This clonotype was observed at least ten times. Written as DNA, the CDR3 is TGTGCCAGCAGGCGGCGGTCCTACGAGCAGTACTTC. Protein: CASRRRSYEQYF. The chain links TRBV2 to TRBJ2-7, with no clear D. The CDR3 loop spans 12 amino acids. V was pared by 6 bases and J by 1 base, with 7 bases between. Germline V gene lookup returns CDR1 SNHLY and CDR2 FYNNEI.

This clonotype turned up a few times. This sequence joins TRBV2 and TRBJ1-6; D unclear. Trimming pared 3 bases from V and 14 bases from J, leaving 11 bases between. CDR3 length: 12 amino acids. Germline V lookup: CDR1 SNHLY, CDR2 FYNNEI. CDR3 loop: CASSEIRRTLHF. CDR3 nucleotide sequence: TGTGCCAGCAGTGAGATTCGGAGGACCCTCCACTTT.

This clonotype was observed at least ten times. This chain uses TRBV7-9 with TRBJ2-5; D not certain. The CDR3 extends over 16 amino acids. Germline V lookup: CDR1 SEHNR, CDR2 FQNEAQ (reference sequence). V was pared by 0 bases and J by 5 bases, with 16 bases between. CDR3 region: CASSLALAVPRETQYF. In DNA, the CDR3 is TGTGCCAGCAGCTTAGCCTTGGCAGTCCCCCGGGAGACCCAGTACTTC.

This clonotype was seen only a few times. The germline gene is not matched at one end of the junction; a read error may be the cause. The chain has TRBV7-9 and TRBJ1-2, with 10 bases identical to TRBD1. The CDR3 consists of 15 residues. Germline lookup yields CDR1 SEHNR and CDR2 FQNEAQ (reference sequence). CDR3 sequence: CASSLGQGANYGSTF. CDR3 coding DNA: TGTGCCAGCAGCTTAGGACAGGGGGCCAACTATGGCTCCACCTTC.

This clonotype has more than one count but fewer than ten. The chain links TRBV5-1 to TRBJ1-2; D unclear. V was clipped by 5 bases and J by 2 bases, with 19 bases between them. Germline CDR1 and CDR2: SGHRS and YFSETQ. The CDR3 has 16 residues. Here the CDR3 DNA reads TGCGCCAGCAGTCCGGCCGGCATGCCTGCGAACTATGGCTACACCTTC. It is translated as CASSPAGMPANYGYTF.

The V and J genes are TRBV20-1 and TRBJ2-1; D gene uncertain. The CDR3 length is 13 residues. V was cut by 0 bases and J by 6 bases, with 9 bases left in between. From germline, CDR1 is DFQATT and CDR2 SNEGSKA (reference sequence). CDR3 DNA sequence: TGCAGTGCTAGAGATCTCGGCAGCAATGAGCAGTTCTTC. This translates into CSARDLGSNEQFF.

This clonotype has at least ten counts. V and J are TRBV27 and TRBJ2-5; D might be TRBD1 or TRBD2, each matching 5 bases. Germline CDR1 reads MNHEY; CDR2 reads SMNVEV (reference sequence). V lost 6 bases and J lost 7, with 12 bases in between. CDR3 size: 12 residues. The CDR3 is CASRGDGGTQYF. The CDR3 DNA follows: TGTGCCAGCAGAGGGGATGGGGGGACCCAGTACTTC.

In its sample, this clonotype was seen a few times. This chain joins TRBV20-1 and TRBJ2-3; D possibly corresponds to TRBD1 (5 bases). The CDR3 extends over 14 amino acids. Per the germline V gene, CDR1 is DFQATT and CDR2 is SNEGSKA (reference sequence). Trimming stripped 0 bases from V and 2 bases from J, with 9 bases between. This chain's CDR3 is CSARDQGNTDTQYF. CDR3 nucleotides: TGCAGTGCTAGAGATCAGGGAAACACAGATACGCAGTATTTT.

This clonotype showed up many times. This chain joins TRBV4-2 and TRBJ1-1; D is ambiguous. CDR1 and CDR2 (germline): LGHNA, YNFKEQ. The CDR3 has 15 residues. Trimming cost V 0 bases and J 5 bases, with 13 bases left between them. CDR3 DNA sequence: TGTGCCAGCAGCCAAGACCCCACGGGGAGGACTGAAGCTTTCTTT. Its protein product is CASSQDPTGRTEAFF.

This clonotype has only a few counts. This rearrangement joins TRBV15 to TRBJ1-1; D call uncertain. The CDR3 consists of 17 residues. Germline CDR1 and CDR2: LNHNV and YYDKDF (reference sequence). V shed 3 bases and J shed 2 bases, with 19 bases lying between them. The CDR3 nucleotides read TGTGCCACCAGCAGTCCTAAAGACCGGGGAGTAAACACTGAAGCTTTCTTT. Amino acids: CATSSPKDRGVNTEAFF.

The table lists this clonotype with many counts. This sequence joins TRBV7-2 and TRBJ2-1; D remains unclear. Trimming pared 4 bases from V and 5 bases from J, leaving 9 bases between. Germline-derived CDR1 and CDR2 are SGHTA and FQGNSA. The CDR3 spans 13 residues. In nucleotides, the CDR3 is TGTGCCAGCAGCTCCTATTTGGACAATGAGCAGTTCTTC. It yields the protein CASSSYLDNEQFF.

In its sample, this clonotype was seen many times. CDR3 loop: CASSYSRGAGEQYF. The CDR3 DNA is TGTGCCAGCAGTTACTCTCGGGGGGCGGGAGAGCAGTACTTC. The chain employs TRBV6-5 and TRBJ2-7, with D tentatively TRBD2 (7 bases). The CDR3 runs to 14 residues. CDR1 MNHEY and CDR2 SVGAGI come from the germline V gene. Trimming pared 0 bases from V and 7 bases from J, leaving 13 bases between.

This clonotype appeared many times. CDR3 amino acids: CASSFRAPGTVNTEAFF. The CDR3 DNA reads as TGTGCCAGCAGCTTTAGGGCCCCCGGGACAGTGAACACTGAAGCTTTCTTT. The rearrangement uses TRBV7-9 and TRBJ1-1; 7 nucleotides line up with TRBD1. Germline lookup yields CDR1 SEHNR and CDR2 FQNEAQ (reference sequence). V dropped 3 bases and J dropped 0; count of bases not matched to a gene: 10. The CDR3 is 17 amino acids.

The table lists this clonotype with many counts. This chain uses TRBV2 with TRBJ1-5; unclear D gene. Between the trimmed V and J ends, which lost 3 bases and 4 bases, there was a span of 16 bases. This CDR3 spans 16 amino acids. CDR1 and CDR2 from the germline V gene are SNHLY and FYNNEI. Here the CDR3 DNA reads TGTGCCAGCAGTGATTGGGGAGGGCCGCTGAATCAGCCCCAGCATTTT. This encodes CASSDWGGPLNQPQHF.

This rearrangement joins TRBV5-5 to TRBJ2-7; unclear D gene. V was pared by 0 bases and J by 0 bases, with 10 bases between. The germline CDR1 and CDR2 sequences are SGHKS and YYEKEE (reference sequence). The length of the CDR3 is 15 residues. The CDR3 loop reads CASSLEGAASYEQYF. CDR3 bases: TGTGCCAGCAGCTTGGAAGGTGCAGCCTCCTACGAGCAGTACTTC.

This clonotype was seen at least ten times. The rearrangement joins TRBV28 to TRBJ2-7; tentatively, D is TRBD1 (5 bases). Deletions cut 8 bases from V and 3 bases from J, with 23 bases between. Germline V gene lookup returns CDR1 MDHEN and CDR2 SYDVKM. The length of the CDR3 is 16 residues. DNA for the CDR3: TGTGCCAGCTTGAGTGGGGCAGCCAAGAAAGACTACGAGCAGTACTTC. It translates to CASLSGAAKKDYEQYF.

As regards this clonotype: A much larger clone lies one base from this, so it may be a read error. The genes are TRBV5-6 and TRBJ1-1; D unclear. Germline V gives CDR1 SGHDT, CDR2 YYEEEE. This CDR3 is 18 amino acids long. The DNA of the CDR3 is TGTGCCAGCAGCTTGGGCCGTCTTCACAGAGCCCCGAACCCTGAAGCTTTCTTT. Translated: CASSLGRLHRAPNPEAFF.

The table lists this clonotype with many counts. The chain has TRBV28 and TRBJ1-5; TRBD1 might be the D (6 bases). V lost 5 bases and J lost 0, with 14 bases in between. Germline CDR1 is MDHEN and CDR2 is SYDVKM. The CDR3 is made up of 16 amino acids. The DNA for the CDR3 is TGTGCCAGCAGTCAAACCCGGACAGCTAGCAATCAGCCCCAGCATTTT. Protein sequence: CASSQTRTASNQPQHF.

As DNA, the CDR3 is TGTGCCAGCAGCCATCGAGGCATCCTGGGTGGGTCAGAGACCCAGTACTTC. Amino acid sequence: CASSHRGILGGSETQYF. This chain uses TRBV7-9 with TRBJ2-5, with no clear D. The CDR3 spans 17 residues. From germline, CDR1 is SEHNR and CDR2 FQNEAQ (reference sequence). The V gene lost 5 bases and the J gene lost 4 bases, with 23 bases spanning the gap.

This clonotype was picked up many times. The chain uses TRBV12-3 or TRBV12-4 and TRBJ1-2, with D uncertain. V was trimmed by 6 bases and J by 4 bases, leaving 18 bases between them. CDR3 length equals 15 residues. CDR3 in DNA: TGTGCCAGCAGCTTACAGAGCCGTCCCGGCTATGGCTACACCTTC. As protein: CASSLQSRPGYGYTF.

This clonotype appeared many times. The V call is TRBV2, the J call TRBJ2-3; D is ambiguous. Germline V gives CDR1 SNHLY, CDR2 FYNNEI. The CDR3 has 13 amino acids. The V end lost 4 bases, the J end lost 6 bases, and 11 bases lay between the germline ends. CDR3 DNA: TGTGCCAGCAGTGCCGACACCTCGGATACGCAGTATTTT. Translation gives CASSADTSDTQYF.